This T cell receptor beta chain was retrieved from a study of T cells expressing NK-cell markers. Reprocessing the 5' RACE reads, TCRdb reports a single entry for every CDR3 protein and omits DNA. The sample includes under 600,000 distinct CDR3 sequences. The CDR3 is 14 amino acids. Per germline, CDR1 SGHAT and CDR2 FQNNGV. In the case of this clonotype: The antigen remains unidentified.

Study findings and constraints: It was still unclear whether expanded NKG2C+ T cell clones were HCMV specific. In a few donors, these clonotypes also led the CD3+CD56-NKG2C+ fraction.

Source material: blood T cells: a sorted CD56 or NKG2C T cell subset, CD4+ or CD8+ T cells, or bulk PBMC T cells (not recorded which). The gene calls are TRBV11-2 and TRBJ2-5; no DNA is available, so the TRBD2 call from TCRdb remains unchecked. The receptor's source is a woman in her fifties or sixties in good health. CDR3 sequence reads: CASSLGGTSNIQYF.